A single sample gave rise to the 18 T cell receptor beta chains below, sequenced in a study of spatial heterogeneity in lung cancer. Documented time point: sample taken at primary tumor resection. Study results and caveats: How many expanded intratumoral alpha and beta TCRs were present tracked the tumor mutation count, which was a count of nonsynonymous mutations.

These receptors' antigens are unknown. In TCRdb, the 5' RACE reads were re-called with MiXCR into one record per CDR3 protein. This table has more than 2,500 distinct CDR3 sequences, around 54% appearing once. Sequenced here: lung tumor tissue, sampled at surgery. The receptors derive from a male donor with early-stage non-small cell lung cancer.

A remark on this clonotype: This beta chain lies outside the target of a library built for alpha chains; its clone size means little. This rearrangement joins TRBV6-2 or TRBV6-3 to TRBJ1-5, with no clear D. This CDR3 region has 14 residues. Per germline, CDR1 MNHEY and CDR2 SVGEGT. The V gene lost 0 bases and the J gene lost 9 bases, with 12 bases spanning the gap. CDR3 in DNA: TGTGCCAGCAGTTACTCACCACTTGATCCGCCCCAGCATTTT. Its translation is CASSYSPLDPPQHF.

Comments on this clonotype: In a library made to pick up alpha chains, this beta chain is a stray read with a size that means little. The chain uses TRBV6-5 and TRBJ2-1, with a possible D match to TRBD1 (6 bases). Germline V CDR1 and CDR2: MNHEY, SVGAGI. V lost 7 bases and J lost 5, with 6 bases in between. This CDR3 has 11 amino acids. CDR3 nucleotide sequence: TGTGCCAGCAACAGGGACAATGAGCAGTTCTTC. It is translated as CASNRDNEQFF.

A note on this clonotype: This beta chain is off target for a library built for alpha chains, so its abundance means little. This rearrangement joins TRBV28 to TRBJ2-7; perhaps TRBD1 as D (5 bases). This CDR3 is built from 14 residues. Trimming removed 9 bases at V and 7 bases at J, with 22 bases between. In germline, CDR1 is MDHEN, CDR2 SYDVKM. The CDR3: CASARQGASFEQYF. The DNA for the CDR3 is TGTGCCAGTGCCCGGCAGGGTGCCTCCTTTGAGCAGTACTTC.

This clonotype has only a few counts. In a library made to pick up alpha chains, this beta chain is a stray read with a size that means little. V gene TRBV4-1 combines with J gene TRBJ2-7; TRBD1 matches 10 bases. V shed 6 bases and J 2 bases; nucleotides not matched to a gene: 7. Germline CDR1 reads MGHRA; CDR2 reads YSYEKL. This CDR3 is 15 amino acids long. This CDR3 reads CASSLSGTGAYEQYF. The CDR3 nucleotides read TGCGCCAGCAGTCTCTCCGGGACAGGGGCCTACGAGCAGTACTTC.

Worth noting for this clonotype: Because the library targeted alpha chains, this beta chain is an off-target read whose size means little. This chain uses TRBV6-5 with TRBJ2-1; TRBD1 matches 7 bases. The CDR3 has 15 amino acids. From germline, CDR1 is MNHEY and CDR2 SVGAGI. Trimming removed 6 bases from V and 0 bases from J; junction bases left unmatched: 5. CDR3: CASRMTGSSYNEQFF. In DNA, the CDR3 is TGTGCCAGCAGGATGACAGGGAGCTCCTACAATGAGCAGTTCTTC.

This clonotype turned up a few times. As an off-target read in a library built for alpha chains, this beta chain has a frequency of little significance. The rearrangement joins TRBV5-1 to TRBJ2-3, with D possibly being TRBD1 (6 bases). Deletions cut 1 base from V and 0 bases from J, with 9 bases between. CDR3 length equals 15 residues. Germline CDR1 reads SGHRS; CDR2 reads YFSETQ. CDR3 amino acids: CASSLLQGSTDTQYF. For the CDR3, the DNA is TGCGCCAGCAGCTTGTTGCAGGGGAGCACAGATACGCAGTATTTT.

This clonotype has only a few counts. Little can be read into the size of this beta chain, an off-target read in a library designed for alpha chains. The chain uses TRBV9 and TRBJ2-5, with 13 bases identical to TRBD2. Germline CDR1 reads SGDLS; CDR2 reads YYNGEE. The V segment lost 2 bases and the J segment 3 bases; nucleotides outside the gene matches: 1. The CDR3 covers 15 residues. CDR3 sequence (DNA): TGTGCCAGCAGCGTGGGACTAGCGGGAAAAGAGACCCAGTACTTC. This codes for CASSVGLAGKETQYF. The full variable domain, with the rest looked up from reference TRBV9 and TRBJ2-5, is DSGVTQTPKHLITATGQRVTLRCSPRSGDLSVYWYQQSLDQGLQFLIQYYNGEERAKGNILERFSAQQFPDLHSELNLSSLELGDSALYFCASSVGLAGKETQYFGPGTRLLVL.

Comment on this clonotype: Since it is a stray read in a library aimed at alpha chains, this beta chain has a size that is not meaningful. The chain employs TRBV5-1 and TRBJ2-1; D uncertain. The CDR3 length is 15 residues. Trimming removed 7 bases from V and 0 bases from J, with 14 bases in between. The germline V gene encodes CDR1 SGHRS and CDR2 YFSETQ. The CDR3: CASSTDPSSYNEQFF. CDR3 DNA: TGCGCCAGCTCCACCGACCCGAGCTCCTACAATGAGCAGTTCTTC.

A word on this clonotype: With the library built for alpha chains, this beta chain is off target and its frequency is not meaningful. The rearrangement joins TRBV20-1 to TRBJ2-1; D is perhaps TRBD2 (7 bases). Per the germline V gene, CDR1 is DFQATT and CDR2 is SNEGSKA (reference sequence). V gave up 4 bases and J gave up 8 bases, with 24 bases separating them. CDR3 length equals 16 residues. The CDR3 DNA follows: TGCAGTGCTAACCCCATACAGGGAGGGGTTTGGGATGAGCAGTTCTTC. This encodes CSANPIQGGVWDEQFF.

The sample holds a few counts of this clonotype. Because the library targeted alpha chains, this beta chain is an off-target read whose size means little. The CDR3 DNA reads TGCAGCGTTGAAAGACAGGGCGCAGATACGCAGTATTTT. As protein: CSVERQGADTQYF. The chain combines TRBV29-1 with TRBJ2-3; 7 bases align to TRBD1. The CDR3 runs 13 residues. Germline V CDR1 and CDR2: SQVTM, ANQGSEA. Trimming at V came to 2 bases and at J to 4 bases, leaving 3 bases not matched to a gene.

This clonotype was seen just once. Since the library was made to target alpha chains, this beta chain is a stray read and its abundance is not meaningful. The rearrangement links TRBV20-1 to TRBJ1-1, with D unclear. Germline V CDR1 and CDR2: DFQATT, SNEGSKA (reference sequence). V gave up 3 bases and J gave up 8 bases, with 7 bases separating them. The CDR3 spans 10 residues. CDR3 DNA sequence: TGCAGTGCTAGGATGCCAGAAGCTTTCTTT. It specifies CSARMPEAFF.

To note about this clonotype: A library prepared for alpha chains yielded this beta chain as an off-target read; its size is of little meaning. The rearrangement uses TRBV20-1 and TRBJ1-4, with D unresolved. The germline V gene encodes CDR1 DFQATT and CDR2 SNEGSKA (reference sequence). The germline V and J ends were trimmed by 5 bases and 0 bases, with 10 bases remaining between them. This CDR3 spans 14 amino acids. The CDR3 DNA reads as TGCAGTGCTGACGCCCCGCCAACTAATGAAAAACTGTTTTTT. Translated, it gives CSADAPPTNEKLFF.

Points on this clonotype: This beta chain slipped into a library made for alpha chains as a stray read, so its size is not meaningful. The chain employs TRBV20-1 and TRBJ2-5; 10 bases are shared with TRBD2. CDR1 is DFQATT and CDR2 is SNEGSKA in the germline V gene (reference sequence). V lost 6 bases to trimming and J lost 2 bases; unmatched junction nucleotides: 6. CDR3 length: 14 residues. CDR3 DNA sequence: TGCAGTGCCCACCCGGGACTAGCGCAAGAGACCCAGTACTTC. Translation gives CSAHPGLAQETQYF.

By its share, this clonotype is medium-sized. A library made for alpha chains picked up this beta chain off target, so its size means little. The V and J genes are TRBV7-3 and TRBJ2-1; D uncertain. Germline V gene data show CDR1 as SGHTA and CDR2 as FQGTGA. The V and J ends lost 2 bases and 2 bases respectively, with 13 bases between them. The CDR3 is made up of 16 amino acids. This chain's CDR3 is CASSLFPVNAYNEQFF. The CDR3 nucleotides are TGTGCCAGCAGCTTATTTCCCGTGAATGCCTACAATGAGCAGTTCTTC.

As to this clonotype: This beta chain came through as a stray read in a library set up for alpha chains, and its size says little. This chain joins TRBV7-9 and TRBJ2-1, with 8 bases matching TRBD1. Germline V gives CDR1 SEHNR, CDR2 FQNEAQ (reference sequence). V lost 8 bases, J lost 2 bases, and 2 bases stayed unmatched. The CDR3 length is 13 residues. CDR3 in DNA: TGTGCCAGCCAGACAGGGGCCTACAATGAGCAGTTCTTC. This codes for CASQTGAYNEQFF.

With regard to this clonotype: Being off target in a library aimed at alpha chains, this beta chain has a size of little meaning. The chain employs TRBV7-2 and TRBJ2-7, with D perhaps TRBD1 or TRBD2 (5 bases each). Looked up from germline, CDR1 is SGHTA and CDR2 is FQGNSA. V shed 3 bases and J shed 0 bases, with 9 bases lying between them. The CDR3 is 14 residues long. In DNA, the CDR3 is TGTGCCAGCAGCTTGGGACGGAGCTCCTACGAGCAGTACTTC. It translates to CASSLGRSSYEQYF.

This clonotype was seen more than once but under ten times. A library made for alpha chains picked up this beta chain off target, so its size means little. The chain combines TRBV7-2 with TRBJ2-3; D uncertain. The CDR3 length is 13 residues. Trimming removed 6 bases at V and 0 bases at J, with 7 bases between. The germline V gene encodes CDR1 SGHTA and CDR2 FQGNSA. DNA for the CDR3: TGTGCCAGCAGACCGCGCAGCACAGATACGCAGTATTTT. Translated, it gives CASRPRSTDTQYF.

By sample fraction, this clonotype is medium-sized. Because this beta chain is a stray read in a library intended to capture alpha chains, its abundance should not be given much weight. The chain joins TRBV29-1 to TRBJ2-3; 8 bases map to TRBD2. CDR1 and CDR2 from the germline V gene are SQVTM and ANQGSEA. V lost 8 bases and J lost 5; bases outside the gene matches: 9. This CDR3 spans 13 amino acids. This CDR3 reads CSTRTSLGDTQYF. In DNA form, the CDR3 reads TGCAGCACAAGGACTAGCCTTGGAGATACGCAGTATTTT.